These 15 T cell receptor beta chains share one sample of origin, sequenced in a study of beta chain features in type 1 diabetes. Which antigens these TCRs recognize remains unknown. Sequenced material consisted of expressed TCRB transcripts (all of the isolated RNA was reverse transcribed). TCRdb keeps only in-frame clones here, not all; method: immunoSEQ multiplex PCR. The table has some 200,000 clones, about a sixth seen once. General observations from the study: Shorter TCRB CDR3s, moderately but significantly so, were found in Type 1 diabetes patients in all four CD4+ subsets.

Source material: naive CD4+ T cells from blood. Source of these receptors: a man aged 30 to 39 with type 1 diabetes.

V usage is TRBV7-2 and J usage is TRBJ2-2; D uncertain. There are 15 residues in the CDR3. The germline V gene encodes CDR1 SGHTA and CDR2 FQGNSA. V shed 4 bases and J shed 5 bases, with 14 bases lying between them. The DNA of the CDR3 is TGTGCCAGCAGCTCGAATGTCCGTGGGACCGGGGAGCTGTTTTTT. Its translation: CASSSNVRGTGELFF.

The gene calls are TRBV29-1 and TRBJ2-7, with 11 bases identical to TRBD2. Germline trimming cut 4 bases from V and 4 bases from J; bases unmatched to any gene: 6. Germline V lookup: CDR1 SQVTM, CDR2 ANQGSEA. The CDR3 covers 14 residues. The CDR3 sequence: CSVVGRTSGYEQYF. In DNA, the CDR3 is TGCAGCGTTGTGGGCCGGACTAGCGGGTACGAGCAGTACTTC.

This clone has a handful of counts. This chain links TRBV6-5 with TRBJ2-7, with TRBD1 identical over 8 bases. Germline V CDR1 and CDR2: MNHEY, SVGAGI. The CDR3 spans 15 residues. The trim removed 3 bases at V and 0 bases at J, leaving 4 bases unmatched. CDR3 in amino acids: CASSYYTGGSYEQYF. As DNA, the CDR3 is TGTGCCAGCAGTTATTACACAGGGGGCTCCTACGAGCAGTACTTC.

The chain uses TRBV6-4 and TRBJ2-1, with 10 bases lining up with TRBD1. The CDR3 extends over 15 amino acids. Germline CDR1 and CDR2: MRHNA and SNTAGT. V shed 2 bases, J shed 7 bases, and the junction held 5 bases outside the gene matches. DNA for the CDR3: TGTGCCAGCAGTGACAGGGACAGGGGTAGGAATGAGCAGTTCTTC. Encoded protein: CASSDRDRGRNEQFF.

The gene calls are TRBV29-1 and TRBJ2-7, with 10 bases lining up with TRBD2. There are 13 residues in the CDR3. Germline lookup yields CDR1 SQVTM and CDR2 ANQGSEA. V lost 7 bases to trimming and J lost 6 bases; unmatched junction nucleotides: 9. DNA for the CDR3: TGCAGCGCCTCAGCGGGAGGGAATCGCGAGCAGTACTTC. It yields the protein CSASAGGNREQYF.

The rearrangement links TRBV2 to TRBJ2-5; D remains ambiguous. The germline gives CDR1 SNHLY, CDR2 FYNNEI. The CDR3 extends over 13 amino acids. The germline V and J ends were trimmed by 7 bases and 2 bases, with 11 bases remaining between them. CDR3 DNA sequence: TGTGCCAGCACGAGCAGAACGCAAGAGACCCAGTACTTC. Translated, it gives CASTSRTQETQYF.

This clone was detected only a few times. Here the CDR3 reads CASSFQGTSNTGELFF. In nucleotides, the CDR3 is TGTGCCAGCAGCTTTCAGGGCACTTCGAACACCGGGGAGCTGTTTTTT. The rearrangement uses TRBV7-9 and TRBJ2-2; a weak D match, TRBD1 (5 bases). This CDR3 contains 16 residues. V dropped 3 bases and J dropped 0 bases, with 11 bases sitting between them. Germline lookup yields CDR1 SEHNR and CDR2 FQNEAQ (reference sequence). The whole variable domain, filled in from reference TRBV7-9 and TRBJ2-2, reads DTGVSQNPRHKITKRGQNVTFRCDPISEHNRLYWYRQTLGQGPEFLTYFQNEAQLEKSRLLSDRFSAERPKGSFSTLEIQRTEQGDSAMYLCASSFQGTSNTGELFFGEGSRLTVL.

There are a few counts of this clone. This chain connects TRBV23-1 to TRBJ2-7; unclear D gene. TRBV23-1 is treated as an ORF (open reading frame) with a function not yet certain. V gave up 8 bases and J gave up 3 bases, with 14 bases separating them. This CDR3 region has 13 residues. CDR3 sequence: CASVATALYEQYF. DNA of the CDR3: TGCGCCAGCGTCGCCACAGCTCTCTACGAGCAGTACTTC.

Only a few counts were recorded for this clone. The V and J genes are TRBV5-1 and TRBJ2-1, with 8 bases matching TRBD2. Germline V lookup: CDR1 SGHRS, CDR2 YFSETQ. J was trimmed by 5 bases and V by 4 bases; bases with no gene match: 11. The CDR3 sequence is 16 residues long. The CDR3 spells CASSLPTSAGDNEQFF. CDR3 in DNA: TGCGCCAGCAGCCTCCCGACTAGCGCGGGGGACAATGAGCAGTTCTTC.

The V call is TRBV30, the J call TRBJ1-2; D call uncertain. Germline V lookup: CDR1 GTSNPN, CDR2 SVGIG (reference sequence). The CDR3 is 12 residues long. V lost 0 bases and J lost 4, with 6 bases in between. Here the CDR3 reads CAWSVASYGYTF. CDR3 nucleotide sequence: TGTGCCTGGAGTGTAGCGAGCTATGGCTACACCTTC.

This clone appeared a few times. J is TRBJ1-5 and V is TRBV4-3, with a weak D call TRBD1 (5 bases). Trimming took 0 bases from V and 9 from J, leaving 12 bases between them. Germline-derived CDR1 and CDR2 are LGHNA and YSLEER. The length of the CDR3 is 14 residues. This CDR3 reads CASSQEARGGPQHF. DNA of the CDR3: TGCGCCAGCAGCCAAGAGGCAAGGGGTGGGCCCCAGCATTTT.

There are a few counts of this clone. The rearrangement joins TRBV11-2 to TRBJ2-1, with TRBD2 as a possible D gene (5 bases). Germline V gives CDR1 SGHAT, CDR2 FQNNGV. The V end lost 7 bases, the J end lost 4 bases, and 14 bases lay between the germline ends. The CDR3 covers 14 residues. CDR3 in amino acids: CASKQAALYNEQFF. CDR3 DNA: TGTGCCAGCAAGCAAGCGGCCCTATACAATGAGCAGTTCTTC.

Notes on this clone: A much bigger clone sits one base away, suggesting this may be a read error. The sample has other DNA sequences that encode this CDR3 too. The chain carries TRBV28 and TRBJ2-5; D is unresolved. Germline loops: CDR1 MDHEN, CDR2 SYDVKM. This CDR3 is 11 amino acids long. Trimming left V 6 bases short and J 2 bases short, with 4 bases between. The CDR3, as DNA: TGTGCCAGCAGCTTGCAAGAGACCCAGTACTTC. Amino acid sequence: CASSLQETQYF.

This clone was seen more than once but under ten times. The chain joins TRBV5-1 to TRBJ2-2; 9 nucleotides match TRBD2. The germline V gene encodes CDR1 SGHRS and CDR2 YFSETQ. This CDR3 has 15 amino acids. J was trimmed by 3 bases and V by 6 bases; bases with no gene match: 6. The CDR3 spells CASNSGSVHTGELFF. As DNA, the CDR3 is TGCGCCAGCAATAGCGGGAGCGTCCACACCGGGGAGCTGTTTTTT. The complete variable domain, with remaining parts taken from reference TRBV5-1 and TRBJ2-2, reads KAGVTQTPRYLIKTRGQQVTLSCSPISGHRSVSWYQQTPGQGLQFLFEYFSETQRNKGNFPGRFSGRQFSNSRSEMNVSTLELGDSALYLCASNSGSVHTGELFFGEGSRLTVL.

The genes are TRBV29-1 and TRBJ1-5, with a possible D match to TRBD1 (6 bases). The CDR3 has 15 amino acids. Germline V gives CDR1 SQVTM, CDR2 ANQGSEA. V was shortened by 6 bases and J by 2 bases, with 17 bases between the two germline ends. CDR3: CSVATGQNGNQPQHF. The CDR3 region has the DNA TGCAGCGTCGCCACCGGACAGAACGGCAATCAGCCCCAGCATTTT.